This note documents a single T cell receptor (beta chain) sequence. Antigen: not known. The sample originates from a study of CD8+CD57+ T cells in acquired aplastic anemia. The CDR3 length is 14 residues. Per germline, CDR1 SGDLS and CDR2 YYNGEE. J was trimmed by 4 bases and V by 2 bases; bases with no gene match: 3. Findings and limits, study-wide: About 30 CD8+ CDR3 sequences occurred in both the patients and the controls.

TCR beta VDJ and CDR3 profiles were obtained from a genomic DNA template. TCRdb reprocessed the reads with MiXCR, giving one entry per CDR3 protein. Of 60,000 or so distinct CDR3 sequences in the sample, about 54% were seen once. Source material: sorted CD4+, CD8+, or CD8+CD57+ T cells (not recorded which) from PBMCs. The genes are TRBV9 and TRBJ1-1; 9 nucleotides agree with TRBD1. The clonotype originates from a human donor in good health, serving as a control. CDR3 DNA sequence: TGTGCCAGCAGCGTCCTGACAGGGGGCACTGAAGCTTTCTTT. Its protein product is CASSVLTGGTEAFF. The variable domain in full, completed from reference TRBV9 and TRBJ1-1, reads DSGVTQTPKHLITATGQRVTLRCSPRSGDLSVYWYQQSLDQGLQFLIQYYNGEERAKGNILERFSAQQFPDLHSELNLSSLELGDSALYFCASSVLTGGTEAFFGQGTRLTVV.